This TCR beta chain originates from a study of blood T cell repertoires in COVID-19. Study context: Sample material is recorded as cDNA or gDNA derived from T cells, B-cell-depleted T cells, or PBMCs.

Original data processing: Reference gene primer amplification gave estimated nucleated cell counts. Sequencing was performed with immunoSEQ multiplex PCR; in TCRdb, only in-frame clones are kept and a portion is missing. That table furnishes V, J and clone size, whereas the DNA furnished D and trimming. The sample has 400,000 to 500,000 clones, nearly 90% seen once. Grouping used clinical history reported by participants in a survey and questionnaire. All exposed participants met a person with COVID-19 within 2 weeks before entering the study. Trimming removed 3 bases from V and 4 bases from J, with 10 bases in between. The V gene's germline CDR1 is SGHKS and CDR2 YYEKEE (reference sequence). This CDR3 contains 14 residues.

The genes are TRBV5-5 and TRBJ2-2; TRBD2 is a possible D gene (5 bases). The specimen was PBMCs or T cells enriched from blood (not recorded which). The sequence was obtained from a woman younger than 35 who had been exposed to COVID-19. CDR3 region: CASSSGVTTGELFF. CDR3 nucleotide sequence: TGTGCCAGCAGCTCCGGGGTTACCACCGGGGAGCTGTTTTTT. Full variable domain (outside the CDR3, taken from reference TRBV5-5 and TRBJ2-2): DAGVTQSPTHLIKTRGQQVTLRCSPISGHKSVSWYQQVLGQGPQFIFQYYEKEERGRGNFPDRFSARQFPNYSSELNVNALLLGDSALYLCASSSGVTTGELFFGEGSRLTVL.